A single sample is the source of the 15 T cell receptor beta chains below, sequenced in a study of shared clonotypes between healthy human individuals (dated by TCRdb to 2020 to 2022). Libraries were prepared through the immunoSEQ multiplex PCR assay. Sourced from immuneACCESS, this table was stored by TCRdb with only in-frame sequences that have V and J called. A share of the clones is absent; for the studies checked, an unresolved V gene accounts for under half, and the remainder has no known explanation. A total of about 1 million clones appear in this sample, about 75% of them only once. The top ten constitute approximately 1.5% of the sample. The sequencing sample was made of memory CD4+ T cells sorted from blood. The meaning of the sample's cell subset or site label: CD45RA-negative fraction. The receptors shown here come from a man aged 18 to 29 in good health.

The chain is built from TRBV5-6 and TRBJ1-2; 7 nucleotides match TRBD1. The CDR3 totals 14 residues. J gave up 5 bases and V 3 bases, and 7 bases lay outside the gene matches. In germline, CDR1 is SGHDT, CDR2 YYEEEE. CDR3: CASSSTGPQYGYTF. The CDR3 DNA follows: TGTGCCAGCAGCTCGACAGGGCCCCAATATGGCTACACCTTC.

The genes are TRBV10-1 and TRBJ2-5; TRBD1 matches at 11 bases. This CDR3 spans 16 amino acids. Looked up from germline, CDR1 is WNHNN and CDR2 is SYGVQD (reference sequence). With V trimmed by 2 bases and J by 5 bases, 7 bases remained unmatched. As DNA, the CDR3 is TGCGCCAGCAGTGAGGCCGGGACAGGGGGAAGGGAGACCCAGTACTTC. The encoded protein is CASSEAGTGGRETQYF.

The chain is built from TRBV7-2 and TRBJ2-3, with D perhaps TRBD2 (6 bases). Germline V gene lookup returns CDR1 SGHTA and CDR2 FQGNSA. The V gene lost 0 bases and the J gene lost 2 bases, with 12 bases spanning the gap. The CDR3 contains 16 residues. DNA for the CDR3: TGTGCCAGCAGCTTAGCGGGAGGAGGGTACACAGATACGCAGTATTTT. This encodes CASSLAGGGYTDTQYF.

This chain connects TRBV29-1 to TRBJ2-5, with D perhaps matching TRBD2 (6 bases). There are 14 residues in the CDR3. Trimming stripped 6 bases from V and 7 bases from J, with 21 bases between. Germline V CDR1 and CDR2: SQVTM, ANQGSEA. As DNA, the CDR3 is TGCAGCGTGCCCCGGGGGAGCCAACCGGGGACCCAGTACTTC. Protein product: CSVPRGSQPGTQYF.

The chain employs TRBV11-2 and TRBJ2-3, with 10 bases that match TRBD1. V lost 5 bases, J lost 5 bases, and 13 bases stayed unmatched. This CDR3 spans 17 amino acids. The germline CDR1 and CDR2 sequences are SGHAT and FQNNGV. CDR3 in amino acids: CASSRDRGAQGLDTQYF. The DNA of the CDR3 is TGTGCCAGCAGCCGGGACAGGGGTGCCCAAGGGTTAGATACGCAGTATTTT.

A single count supports this clone. Here the CDR3 DNA reads TGTGCCAGCAGCTTAGGGCAGGGGGCCACCGGGGAGCTGTTTTTT. This sequence encodes CASSLGQGATGELFF. This chain connects TRBV11-1 to TRBJ2-2; 8 nucleotides line up with TRBD1. V was pared by 1 base and J by 4 bases, with 2 bases of the junction left unmatched. From germline, CDR1 is SGHAT and CDR2 FQDESV (reference sequence). The CDR3 extends over 15 amino acids.

V usage is TRBV5-5 and J usage is TRBJ1-6; D not certain. The CDR3 contains 17 residues. Germline V CDR1 and CDR2: SGHKS, YYEKEE (reference sequence). The V end lost 0 bases, the J end lost 0 bases, and 10 bases lay between the germline ends. The chain's CDR3 is CASSLGIGLSYNSPLHF. CDR3 nucleotides: TGTGCCAGCAGCTTGGGGATTGGACTCTCCTATAATTCACCCCTCCACTTT. Together with reference TRBV5-5 and TRBJ1-6, the CDR3 gives the full variable domain: DAGVTQSPTHLIKTRGQQVTLRCSPISGHKSVSWYQQVLGQGPQFIFQYYEKEERGRGNFPDRFSARQFPNYSSELNVNALLLGDSALYLCASSLGIGLSYNSPLHFGNGTRLTVT.

V and J are TRBV10-3 and TRBJ1-1, with 10 bases aligning to TRBD1. From germline, CDR1 is ENHRY and CDR2 SYGVKD. There are 14 residues in the CDR3. V lost 6 bases, J lost 4 bases, and 5 bases stayed unmatched. CDR3 nucleotide sequence: TGTGCCATCAGAAGACAGGGGGCTGGCACTGAAGCTTTCTTT. As protein: CAIRRQGAGTEAFF.

V gene TRBV4-1 combines with J gene TRBJ2-2; D may be TRBD2 (5 bases). This CDR3 has 17 residues. V lost 0 bases to trimming and J lost 6 bases, with 17 bases between them. The V gene's germline CDR1 is MGHRA and CDR2 YSYEKL. CDR3: CASSQDMGEGYAGELFF. CDR3 nucleotides: TGCGCCAGCAGCCAAGACATGGGAGAAGGGTATGCCGGGGAGCTGTTTTTT.

This clone was observed a handful of times. The rearrangement joins TRBV18 to TRBJ2-7; possibly TRBD1 or TRBD2 for D (5 bases each). The germline V and J ends were trimmed by 0 bases and 9 bases, with 18 bases remaining between them. Looked up from germline, CDR1 is KGHSH and CDR2 is LQKENI. The CDR3 has 15 residues. The CDR3: CASSPPSGQGRWQYF. The CDR3 nucleotides are TGTGCCAGCTCACCACCCTCGGGGCAGGGTCGTTGGCAGTACTTC. The full variable domain, rest sourced from reference TRBV18 and TRBJ2-7, is NAGVMQNPRHLVRRRGQEARLRCSPMKGHSHVYWYRQLPEEGLKFMVYLQKENIIDESGMPKERFSAEFPKEGPSILRIQQVVRGDSAAYFCASSPPSGQGRWQYFGPGTRLTVT.

With regard to this clone: A read error may explain this, as a much larger clone is one base away. The V call is TRBV1, the J call TRBJ2-1; the DNA was not compared with TRBD1, the D call given in the table. TRBV1 is deemed a pseudogene. CDR3 length equals 16 residues. The CDR3 sequence is CTSSRSTGGRLNEQFF. CDR3 bases: TGCACCAGCAGCCGGTCGACAGGGGGCCGCCTCAATGAGCAGTTCTTC.

The CDR3 nucleotides are TGTGCCAGCAGTGAAGGGGTAGCGGGGGGGCAGAGTGAGCAGTTCTTC. Amino acid sequence: CASSEGVAGGQSEQFF. V is TRBV2 and J is TRBJ2-1; TRBD2 matches 11 bases. Trimming at V came to 1 base and at J to 9 bases, leaving 8 bases not matched to a gene. The CDR3 sequence is 16 residues long. CDR1 and CDR2 (germline): SNHLY, FYNNEI.

The chain carries TRBV5-5 and TRBJ2-7; tentatively, D is TRBD1 (5 bases). Germline-derived CDR1 and CDR2 are SGHKS and YYEKEE (reference sequence). CDR3 length: 14 residues. Between the trimmed V and J ends, which lost 4 bases and 0 bases, there was a span of 11 bases. The CDR3 DNA follows: TGTGCCAGCAGCCCGACAGATTACTCCTACGAGCAGTACTTC. This gives the protein CASSPTDYSYEQYF.

J is TRBJ1-5 and V is TRBV27; D is uncertain. CDR1 is MNHEY, CDR2 SMNVEV, per germline (reference sequence). The CDR3 extends over 11 amino acids. V was shortened by 6 bases and J by 5 bases, with 5 bases between the two germline ends. CDR3 sequence: CASSRHQPQHF. The CDR3 DNA follows: TGTGCCAGCAGCCGGCATCAGCCCCAGCATTTT.

The CDR3 reads CASSEYGFSYNEQFF. DNA of the CDR3: TGTGCCAGCAGTGAATACGGGTTTTCCTACAATGAGCAGTTCTTC. The V call is TRBV6-1, the J call TRBJ2-1; no definite D call. Germline CDR1 is MNHNS and CDR2 is SASEGT. CDR3 length equals 15 residues. Trimming cost V 2 bases and J 1 base, with 9 bases left between them.